Each of the 29 T cell receptor beta chains below was sequenced from the same sample in a study of CXCR3-negative and CXCR3-positive naive CD8 T cells. The authors prepared UMI-labeled TRB cDNA libraries by 5' RACE. From the 5' RACE reads, TCRdb lists one entry per CDR3 protein and no DNA. The sample is made up of under 65,000 distinct CDR3 sequences, and the top ten hold 23% of it. What was sequenced was memory CD8+ T cells from blood. The receptor source for this set is a human donor in good health. Some clones in this sample may be carry-over from other donors' samples.

V is TRBV7-2 and J is TRBJ1-5; as DNA is missing, the TRBD1 call by TCRdb cannot be tested. The V gene's germline CDR1 is SGHTA and CDR2 FQGNSA. This CDR3 has 15 residues. The CDR3 sequence: CASSLVGGSNQPQHF.

The V call is TRBV7-9, the J call TRBJ2-7; TCRdb outputs TRBD2, but without DNA this stays unchecked. The CDR3 has 12 amino acids. Germline assignment: CDR1 SEHNR and CDR2 FQNEAQ (reference sequence). CDR3 sequence reads: CASSLLADEQYF. The full variable domain, rest sourced from reference TRBV7-9 and TRBJ2-7, is DTGVSQNPRHKITKRGQNVTFRCDPISEHNRLYWYRQTLGQGPEFLTYFQNEAQLEKSRLLSDRFSAERPKGSFSTLEIQRTEQGDSAMYLCASSLLADEQYFGPGTRLTVT.

The chain links TRBV5-1 to TRBJ2-7; TCRdb returns TRBD1, unconfirmable since there is no DNA. This CDR3 has 14 residues. Germline-derived CDR1 and CDR2 are SGHRS and YFSETQ. CDR3 sequence reads: CASSSGQGPYEQYF.

The V gene is TRBV11-2, the J gene TRBJ2-5; there is no DNA to check the TCRdb D call of TRBD1. The CDR3 extends over 16 amino acids. Germline V gene sequence: CDR1 SGHAT, CDR2 FQNNGV. The CDR3: CASHRGLSESKETQYF.

The chain employs TRBV9 and TRBJ2-2. The CDR3 is 14 amino acids. CDR1 and CDR2 from the germline V gene are SGDLS and YYNGEE. The chain's CDR3 is CASSARTDTGELFF.

V and J are TRBV29-1 and TRBJ1-1; TCRdb indicates TRBD1, and absent DNA this call remains unverified. The germline CDR1 and CDR2 sequences are SQVTM and ANQGSEA. The CDR3 is made up of 17 amino acids. The CDR3 sequence: CSVEDLDRGRMNTEAFF.

The chain recombines TRBV28 with TRBJ2-3; TCRdb indicates TRBD2, and absent DNA this call remains unverified. Germline V CDR1 and CDR2: MDHEN, SYDVKM. The CDR3 consists of 15 residues. The CDR3 is CASGDLRDATDTQYF.

The rearrangement links TRBV29-1 to TRBJ2-5; lacking DNA, the TRBD2 call made by TCRdb goes unchecked. The CDR3 consists of 16 residues. Germline V CDR1 and CDR2: SQVTM, ANQGSEA. CDR3 sequence reads: CSVEEGGLAHQETQYF.

The chain recombines TRBV9 with TRBJ1-2. This CDR3 region has 13 residues. Germline V gene lookup returns CDR1 SGDLS and CDR2 YYNGEE. CDR3 protein: CASTVTQGDGYTF.

This sequence joins TRBV20-1 and TRBJ2-3; absent DNA, TCRdb's TRBD1 call cannot be checked. Germline V lookup: CDR1 DFQATT, CDR2 SNEGSKA (reference sequence). The CDR3 has 14 amino acids. Here the CDR3 reads CSPLDRRGADTQYF.

The V gene is TRBV29-1, the J gene TRBJ2-7; TCRdb reports TRBD2, a call that lacks DNA to check it against. Germline V gene lookup returns CDR1 SQVTM and CDR2 ANQGSEA. This CDR3 is built from 14 residues. CDR3 residues: CSVEDGRGFGSQYF.

The CDR3 is CASSLTVVQEKGAQYF. The chain has TRBV7-9 and TRBJ2-3. Germline loops: CDR1 SEHNR, CDR2 FQNEAQ (reference sequence). CDR3 length: 16 amino acids.

The chain joins TRBV6-4 to TRBJ2-3; absent DNA, TCRdb's TRBD1 call cannot be checked. CDR3 length: 14 residues. Per the germline V gene, CDR1 is MRHNA and CDR2 is SNTAGT. The CDR3 loop reads CASSGSTAPDTQYF.

This rearrangement joins TRBV6-2 or TRBV6-3 to TRBJ2-7; the TCRdb D gene call, TRBD1, has no DNA to confirm it. The CDR3 spans 14 residues. The germline gives CDR1 MNHEY, CDR2 SVGEGT. The CDR3 region is CASSSWTANYEQYF.

The chain has TRBV7-3 and TRBJ2-7; the TCRdb call, TRBD2, lacks DNA for checking. Germline lookup yields CDR1 SGHTA and CDR2 FQGTGA. This CDR3 region has 15 residues. CDR3: CASSLVAGSSYEQYF.

The gene calls are TRBV12-3 or TRBV12-4 and TRBJ2-1; TCRdb calls TRBD1, which cannot be checked without DNA. This CDR3 is built from 16 residues. CDR3 sequence reads: CASSPGTLYSYNEQFF.

The chain joins TRBV29-1 to TRBJ1-2. The CDR3 runs to 12 residues. CDR1 SQVTM and CDR2 ANQGSEA come from the germline V gene. The CDR3 loop reads CSVEGTNYGYTF.

The chain uses TRBV20-1 and TRBJ2-4; with no DNA, the TCRdb D assignment of TRBD1 cannot be verified. CDR3 size: 13 residues. CDR1 is DFQATT and CDR2 is SNEGSKA in the germline V gene (reference sequence). CDR3 loop: CSARTGVGNIQYF.

The chain joins TRBV27 to TRBJ2-3; the D call from TCRdb, TRBD2, cannot be confirmed without DNA. This CDR3 comprises 18 residues. The germline V gene encodes CDR1 MNHEY and CDR2 SMNVEV (reference sequence). CDR3 protein: CASSPSVGIAGDPDTQYF.

The rearrangement joins TRBV11-2 to TRBJ2-5; TCRdb's assignment of TRBD2 cannot be checked, as there is no DNA. The germline V gene encodes CDR1 SGHAT and CDR2 FQNNGV. The CDR3 extends over 14 amino acids. The CDR3 reads CASSSESAKETQYF. Looking up the rest from reference TRBV11-2 and TRBJ2-5 gives the full variable domain: EAGVAQSPRYKIIEKRQSVAFWCNPISGHATLYWYQQILGQGPKLLIQFQNNGVVDDSQLPKDRFSAERLKGVDSTLKIQPAKLEDSAVYLCASSSESAKETQYFGPGTRLLVL.

The chain has TRBV9 and TRBJ1-1. The CDR3 covers 11 residues. Germline V gene lookup returns CDR1 SGDLS and CDR2 YYNGEE. CDR3: CASGGGSEAFF.

The chain joins TRBV20-1 to TRBJ1-1; TCRdb's D call, TRBD1, is unchecked because there is no DNA. The CDR3 extends over 13 amino acids. From germline, CDR1 is DFQATT and CDR2 SNEGSKA (reference sequence). The CDR3 spells CSAPRAGSTEAFF.

The gene calls are TRBV10-3 and TRBJ1-1. Germline lookup yields CDR1 ENHRY and CDR2 SYGVKD. CDR3 length equals 18 residues. CDR3 loop: CAISEEAAHLMMNTEAFF.

The genes are TRBV7-9 and TRBJ1-1; TCRdb reports TRBD1, a call that lacks DNA to check it against. Germline V gene sequence: CDR1 SEHNR, CDR2 FQNEAQ (reference sequence). CDR3 length: 13 residues. CDR3 residues: CASSPPGATEAFF.

V is TRBV29-1 and J is TRBJ2-1; the D call from TCRdb, TRBD1, cannot be confirmed without DNA. The germline V gene encodes CDR1 SQVTM and CDR2 ANQGSEA. This CDR3 has 13 residues. CDR3 sequence: CSVDRGDYNEQFF.

The chain joins TRBV5-1 to TRBJ2-7; TCRdb's D gene call, TRBD1, goes unchecked for lack of DNA. CDR3 size: 15 residues. CDR1 is SGHRS and CDR2 is YFSETQ in the germline V gene. The CDR3 spells CASSVPGQGAREQYF.

The V call is TRBV14, the J call TRBJ2-1. Germline-derived CDR1 and CDR2 are SGHDN and FVKESK. This CDR3 comprises 14 residues. CDR3 loop: CASSSYIGFDEQFF.

The chain links TRBV4-1 to TRBJ2-7; without DNA, the TCRdb call of TRBD1 cannot be checked. The length of the CDR3 is 14 residues. Germline CDR1 and CDR2: MGHRA and YSYEKL. This chain's CDR3 is CASSPWTVLDEQYF.

J is TRBJ2-7 and V is TRBV7-9; the D call from TCRdb, TRBD2, cannot be confirmed without DNA. CDR1 is SEHNR and CDR2 is FQNEAQ in the germline V gene (reference sequence). CDR3 size: 15 residues. The CDR3: CASSNGRLMRSEQYF.